This TCR beta chain was obtained from a study of cytomegalovirus exposure and HLA in healthy donors. Findings of the study overall: Common viral pathogens (according to a later analysis) appeared linked to several of the most significant clusters.

A note on this clone: What it recognizes is unknown.

The primer mix had 60 Vbeta and 13 Jbeta primers. Repertoires were generated with immunoSEQ multiplex PCR, while TCRdb's copy carries only in-frame clones and drops some. In the table there are some 150,000 clones, around a tenth of which are singletons. Input material: PBMCs. The TCR comes from a male donor in good health and CMV-seronegative.

The CDR3 spells CASSLRRATEAFF. CDR3 nucleotide sequence: TGTGCCAGCAGCTTACGCAGGGCTACTGAAGCTTTCTTT. This chain joins TRBV7-2 and TRBJ1-1; perhaps TRBD1 as D (5 bases). The CDR3 is made up of 13 amino acids. Between the trimmed V and J ends, which lost 2 bases and 5 bases, there was a span of 9 bases. The germline V gene has CDR1 SGHTA and CDR2 FQGNSA.